This TCR beta chain was found in a study of breast tumors, draining lymph nodes, adjacent tissues. Study-level findings and limits: Tumors had less TCR diversity than lymph nodes, more than nontumor tissue. Data only fit, rather than demonstrated, lymph node origin of most tumor T cells. Compared with basal-like, luminal-like tumors shared significantly more repertoire with nontumor tissue. The data were judged consistent with most tumor T cells coming from lymph node and expanding in tumor.

One entry per CDR3 protein results from TCRdb running MiXCR on the multiplex PCR reads. The table shows roughly 220,000 distinct CDR3 sequences, with under 40% occurring only once. The lymph nodes were axillary draining lymph nodes from breast cancer patients. Germline CDR1 and CDR2: SNHLY and FYNNEI. J gave up 5 bases and V 4 bases, and 5 bases lay outside the gene matches. This CDR3 region has 14 residues. At least ten counts were recorded for this clonotype. What it binds is not known. The sequence derives from a female donor with breast cancer. Some clones in this sample may be carry-over from other donors' samples. Sequenced: axillary lymph node tissue. The chain is built from TRBV2 and TRBJ2-3; TRBD2 agrees at 8 bases. In nucleotides, the CDR3 is TGTGCCAGCAGTGCGGGGGGGCAGAGAGATACGCAGTATTTT. Translated, it gives CASSAGGQRDTQYF. Based on the CDR3 plus reference TRBV2 and TRBJ2-3, the full variable domain is EPEVTQTPSHQVTQMGQEVILRCVPISNHLYFYWYRQILGQKVEFLVSFYNNEISEKSEIFDDQFSVERPDGSNFTLKIRSTKLEDSAMYFCASSAGGQRDTQYFGPGTRLTVL.